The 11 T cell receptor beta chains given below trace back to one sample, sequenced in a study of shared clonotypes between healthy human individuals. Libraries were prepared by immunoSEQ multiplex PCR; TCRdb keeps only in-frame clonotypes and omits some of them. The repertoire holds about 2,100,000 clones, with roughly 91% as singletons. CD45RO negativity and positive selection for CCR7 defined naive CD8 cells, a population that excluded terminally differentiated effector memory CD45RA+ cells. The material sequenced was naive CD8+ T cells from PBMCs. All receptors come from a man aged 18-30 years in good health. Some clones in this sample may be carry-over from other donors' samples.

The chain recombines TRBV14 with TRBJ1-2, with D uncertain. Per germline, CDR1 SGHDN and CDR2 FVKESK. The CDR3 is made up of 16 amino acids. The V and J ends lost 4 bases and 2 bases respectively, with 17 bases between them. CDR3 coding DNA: TGTGCCAGCAGCCTTTCCGCCCGGGTTATAAACTATGGCTACACCTTC. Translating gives CASSLSARVINYGYTF.

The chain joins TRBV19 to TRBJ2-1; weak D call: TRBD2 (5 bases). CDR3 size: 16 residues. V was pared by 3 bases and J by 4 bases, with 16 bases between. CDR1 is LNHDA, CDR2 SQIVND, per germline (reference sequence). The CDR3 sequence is CASSMGGRSGYNEQFF. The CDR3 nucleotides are TGTGCCAGTAGTATGGGCGGCCGGTCGGGGTACAATGAGCAGTTCTTC.

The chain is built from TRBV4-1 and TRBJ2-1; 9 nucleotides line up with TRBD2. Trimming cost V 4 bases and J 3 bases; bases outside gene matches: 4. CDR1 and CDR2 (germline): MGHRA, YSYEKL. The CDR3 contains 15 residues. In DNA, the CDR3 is TGCGCCAGCAGCCTTATAGCGGGAGACTACAATGAGCAGTTCTTC. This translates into CASSLIAGDYNEQFF.

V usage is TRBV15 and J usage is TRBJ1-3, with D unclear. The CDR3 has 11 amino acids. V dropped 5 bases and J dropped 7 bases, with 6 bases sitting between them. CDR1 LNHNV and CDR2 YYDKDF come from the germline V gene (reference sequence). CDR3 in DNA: TGTGCCACCAGCTCCGGGAACACCATATATTTT. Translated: CATSSGNTIYF.

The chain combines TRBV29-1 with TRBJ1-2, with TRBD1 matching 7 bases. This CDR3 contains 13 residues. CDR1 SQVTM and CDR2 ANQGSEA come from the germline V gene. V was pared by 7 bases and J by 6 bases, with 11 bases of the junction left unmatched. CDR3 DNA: TGCAGCGCAACCGGGACAGACACTCATGGCTACACCTTC. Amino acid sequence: CSATGTDTHGYTF.

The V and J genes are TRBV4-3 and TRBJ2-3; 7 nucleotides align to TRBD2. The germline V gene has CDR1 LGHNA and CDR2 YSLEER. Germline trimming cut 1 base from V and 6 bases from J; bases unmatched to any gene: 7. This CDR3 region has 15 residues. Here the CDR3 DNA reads TGCGCCAGCAGCCAAGGACCCGGGACTACCGATACGCAGTATTTT. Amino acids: CASSQGPGTTDTQYF.

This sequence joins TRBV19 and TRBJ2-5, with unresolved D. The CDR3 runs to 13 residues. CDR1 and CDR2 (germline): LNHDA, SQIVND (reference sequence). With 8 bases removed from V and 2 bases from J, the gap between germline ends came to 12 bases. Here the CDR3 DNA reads TGTGCCAGTCATGACAACCTACAAGAGACCCAGTACTTC. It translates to CASHDNLQETQYF.

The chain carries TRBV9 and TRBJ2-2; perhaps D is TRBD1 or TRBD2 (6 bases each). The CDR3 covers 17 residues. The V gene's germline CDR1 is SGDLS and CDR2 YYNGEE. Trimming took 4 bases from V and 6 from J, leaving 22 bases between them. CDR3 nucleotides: TGTGCCAGCAGCTCCCCTCAGGGGCTAGCGTCCTCCGGGGAGCTGTTTTTT. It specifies CASSSPQGLASSGELFF. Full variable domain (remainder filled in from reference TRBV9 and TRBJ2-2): DSGVTQTPKHLITATGQRVTLRCSPRSGDLSVYWYQQSLDQGLQFLIQYYNGEERAKGNILERFSAQQFPDLHSELNLSSLELGDSALYFCASSSPQGLASSGELFFGEGSRLTVL.

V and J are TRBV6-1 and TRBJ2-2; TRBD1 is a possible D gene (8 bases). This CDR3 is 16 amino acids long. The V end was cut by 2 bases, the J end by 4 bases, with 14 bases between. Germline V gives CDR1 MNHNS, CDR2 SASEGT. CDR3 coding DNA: TGTGCCAGCAGTGAAACGTACAGGGGGGGCACCGGGGAGCTGTTTTTT. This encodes CASSETYRGGTGELFF.

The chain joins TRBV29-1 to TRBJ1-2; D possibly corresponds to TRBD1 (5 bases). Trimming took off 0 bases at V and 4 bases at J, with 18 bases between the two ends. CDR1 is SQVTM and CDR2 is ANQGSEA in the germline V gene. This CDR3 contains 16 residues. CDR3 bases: TGCAGCGTTGAAGATCTCCGGGACGAGCGAGGCTATGGCTACACCTTC. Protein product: CSVEDLRDERGYGYTF.

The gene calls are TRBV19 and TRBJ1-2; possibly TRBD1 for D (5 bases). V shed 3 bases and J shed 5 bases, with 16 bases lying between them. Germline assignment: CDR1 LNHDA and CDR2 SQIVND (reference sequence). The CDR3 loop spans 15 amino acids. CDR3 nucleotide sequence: TGTGCCAGTAGTATTTCGGCAGGGCTATCGTATGGCTACACCTTC. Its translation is CASSISAGLSYGYTF.